These 17 T cell receptor beta chains originate from one sample sequenced in a study of OX40 agonist ivuxolimab in advanced cancers. Sequencing was performed with immunoSEQ multiplex PCR; in TCRdb, only in-frame clones are kept and a portion is missing. The data contain 20,000 to 25,000 clones, 77% of them singletons. This material consisted of CD4+ or CD8+ T cells sorted from blood, taken in a trial of the OX40 agonist ivuxolimab. The receptor set was obtained from an adult with an advanced solid tumor such as melanoma, head and neck, liver or kidney cancer.

V is TRBV27 and J is TRBJ2-4; D gene ambiguous. V lost 3 bases and J 0 bases, leaving 9 bases between the germline ends. The germline V gene encodes CDR1 MNHEY and CDR2 SMNVEV (reference sequence). CDR3 size: 15 residues. Here the CDR3 DNA reads TGTGCCAGCAGTTTTAAGGGTATAGCCAAAAACATTCAGTACTTC. This translates into CASSFKGIAKNIQYF.

This chain links TRBV7-6 with TRBJ2-3; D is possibly TRBD1 (6 bases). The CDR3 has 14 amino acids. The germline gives CDR1 SGHVS, CDR2 FNYEAQ. V was trimmed by 5 bases and J by 2 bases, leaving 11 bases between them. The CDR3 sequence is CASSPQGNTDTQYF. CDR3 DNA: TGTGCCAGCAGCCCCCAGGGGAACACAGATACGCAGTATTTT.

By share, this clone ranks as medium-sized. The chain couples TRBV7-9 to TRBJ2-7; D is unresolved. The length of the CDR3 is 17 residues. Germline CDR1 and CDR2: SEHNR and FQNEAQ (reference sequence). V lost 4 bases to trimming and J lost 3 bases, with 22 bases between them. This CDR3 reads CASSSRPGGTVGYEQYF. CDR3 coding DNA: TGTGCCAGCAGCTCTCGTCCAGGTGGAACCGTCGGCTACGAGCAGTACTTC.

This sequence joins TRBV7-8 and TRBJ1-1; TRBD1 might be the D (5 bases). The CDR3 spans 16 residues. Per the germline V gene, CDR1 is SGHVS and CDR2 is FQNEAQ. V was shortened by 2 bases and J by 4 bases, with 17 bases between the two germline ends. Here the CDR3 DNA reads TGTGCCAGCAGCTTAATGGTTGGGACTTTGAGCACTGAAGCTTTCTTT. Protein product: CASSLMVGTLSTEAFF.

This clone was seen a few times. This sequence joins TRBV4-1 and TRBJ1-2; D is perhaps TRBD1 (6 bases). The CDR3 length is 16 residues. The germline CDR1 and CDR2 sequences are MGHRA and YSYEKL. The germline V and J ends were trimmed by 0 bases and 7 bases, with 18 bases remaining between them. The chain's CDR3 is CASSQDPGNKGGGYTF. Written as DNA, the CDR3 is TGCGCCAGCAGCCAAGACCCCGGGAACAAAGGGGGTGGCTACACCTTC.

V gene TRBV7-8 combines with J gene TRBJ1-5; D is ambiguous. The CDR3 is 14 residues long. V dropped 5 bases and J dropped 1 base, with 9 bases sitting between them. CDR1 is SGHVS, CDR2 FQNEAQ, per germline. CDR3 nucleotide sequence: TGTGCCAGCAGCCCCGGGATGAGCAATCAGCCCCAGCATTTT. Amino acid sequence: CASSPGMSNQPQHF.

This clone was seen a handful of times. This chain uses TRBV19 with TRBJ2-3; 10 bases agree with TRBD2. Germline CDR1 and CDR2: LNHDA and SQIVND (reference sequence). The CDR3 is made up of 15 amino acids. The junction had 5 bases not matched to a gene; V was cut back by 3 bases and J by 5 bases. CDR3 region: CASSISGGRRDTQYF. In nucleotides, the CDR3 is TGTGCCAGTAGTATTAGCGGGGGGCGGAGAGATACGCAGTATTTT.

The chain couples TRBV27 to TRBJ2-7, with 13 positions matching TRBD2. J was trimmed by 1 base and V by 0 bases; bases with no gene match: 12. CDR1 is MNHEY, CDR2 SMNVEV, per germline (reference sequence). This CDR3 spans 20 amino acids. The CDR3 DNA sequence: TGTGCCAGCAGTTTATCGGGGCATGGACTAGCGGGGGCCCTTTCCTACGAGCAGTACTTC. It translates to CASSLSGHGLAGALSYEQYF.

The chain employs TRBV27 and TRBJ2-2; D may be TRBD1 or TRBD2 (5 bases each). The V end lost 2 bases, the J end lost 5 bases, and 12 bases lay between the germline ends. Per germline, CDR1 MNHEY and CDR2 SMNVEV (reference sequence). The CDR3 runs to 15 residues. The CDR3 DNA reads TGTGCCAGCAGTTTAACGGGGTGGGGGACCGGGGAGCTGTTTTTT. Protein: CASSLTGWGTGELFF.

The chain employs TRBV7-6 and TRBJ1-4, with D uncertain. The germline V gene has CDR1 SGHVS and CDR2 FNYEAQ. The V end lost 1 base, the J end lost 4 bases, and 13 bases lay between the germline ends. The CDR3 runs 16 residues. DNA of the CDR3: TGTGCCAGCAGCTTAGGATCGGAAGATGATAATGAAAAACTGTTTTTT. Its translation is CASSLGSEDDNEKLFF.

This chain joins TRBV19 and TRBJ1-3; maybe TRBD1 (6 bases). This CDR3 contains 16 residues. Deletions cut 3 bases from V and 0 bases from J, with 12 bases between. CDR1 is LNHDA and CDR2 is SQIVND in the germline V gene (reference sequence). The CDR3 DNA sequence: TGTGCCAGTAGTATGGACAGCCTACTCTCTGGAAACACCATATATTTT. The encoded protein is CASSMDSLLSGNTIYF.

The chain couples TRBV27 to TRBJ1-2; 11 bases align to TRBD1. The junction had 2 bases not matched to a gene; V was cut back by 6 bases and J by 2 bases. Per the germline V gene, CDR1 is MNHEY and CDR2 is SMNVEV (reference sequence). CDR3 length: 14 residues. CDR3 loop: CASSWTGGNYGYTF. The CDR3 DNA reads TGTGCCAGCAGCTGGACAGGGGGCAACTATGGCTACACCTTC.

The chain carries TRBV9 and TRBJ2-7, with D perhaps TRBD1 or TRBD2 (5 bases each). CDR3 length: 15 residues. Germline loops: CDR1 SGDLS, CDR2 YYNGEE. The ends were cut back, 4 bases at V and 0 bases at J, with 14 bases in the middle. The CDR3 loop reads CASSPGTASSYEQYF. As DNA, the CDR3 is TGTGCCAGCAGCCCCGGGACCGCTAGCTCCTACGAGCAGTACTTC. Full variable domain (rest looked up from reference TRBV9 and TRBJ2-7): DSGVTQTPKHLITATGQRVTLRCSPRSGDLSVYWYQQSLDQGLQFLIQYYNGEERAKGNILERFSAQQFPDLHSELNLSSLELGDSALYFCASSPGTASSYEQYFGPGTRLTVT.

The V gene is TRBV7-3, the J gene TRBJ1-2; D is perhaps TRBD1 (6 bases). Germline-derived CDR1 and CDR2 are SGHTA and FQGTGA. V dropped 3 bases and J dropped 6 bases, with 17 bases sitting between them. The CDR3 totals 15 residues. The CDR3 is CASSFSSGQRDGYTF. The CDR3 DNA sequence: TGTGCCAGCAGCTTTAGTTCCGGACAGAGAGATGGCTACACCTTC.

By sample share, this clone is medium-sized. The J gene is TRBJ1-1, the V gene TRBV30; D uncertain. This CDR3 has 13 amino acids. V shed 2 bases and J shed 5 bases, with 12 bases lying between them. Germline V gene data show CDR1 as GTSNPN and CDR2 as SVGIG (reference sequence). CDR3: CAWSMAGGTEAFF. The CDR3 DNA reads TGTGCCTGGAGTATGGCAGGCGGAACTGAAGCTTTCTTT.

The rearrangement uses TRBV6-6 and TRBJ1-1; D uncertain. V dropped 6 bases and J dropped 1 base, with 3 bases sitting between them. The CDR3 has 11 amino acids. Germline V gene lookup returns CDR1 MNHNY and CDR2 SVGAGI (reference sequence). CDR3 residues: CASSRNTEAFF. The CDR3 nucleotides read TGTGCCAGCAGCCGGAACACTGAAGCTTTCTTT.

The V gene is TRBV21-1, the J gene TRBJ1-6. TRBV21-1 is tagged as a pseudogene. The CDR3 spans 20 residues. DNA for the CDR3: TGTGCCAGCAGCAAAGGAGCGGTCGGGAGCGGGGGTCCCTATAATTCACCCCTCCACTTT. Amino acid sequence: CASSKGAVGSGGPYNSPLHF.